Listed here are 9 T cell receptor beta chains from one sample, sequenced in a study of cytomegalovirus exposure and HLA in healthy donors. The PCR had 60 Vbeta and 13 Jbeta primers. Generated by immunoSEQ multiplex PCR, the TCRdb table keeps only in-frame clones and is missing some. The sample has 150,000 to 180,000 clones, approximately 74% seen once. The sample consisted of PBMCs. The receptors were sampled from a man younger than 35 in good health and CMV-seronegative.

The rearrangement links TRBV29-1 to TRBJ2-1; D not certain. The CDR3 covers 14 residues. V shed 6 bases and J shed 8 bases, with 20 bases lying between them. Germline loops: CDR1 SQVTM, CDR2 ANQGSEA. The chain's CDR3 is CSVPTEALEYEQFF. The CDR3 nucleotides read TGCAGCGTCCCTACCGAGGCGCTAGAGTATGAGCAGTTCTTC.

The chain has TRBV4-2 and TRBJ1-5; D is ambiguous. V was shortened by 1 base and J by 4 bases, with 8 bases between the two germline ends. CDR1 and CDR2 (germline): LGHNA, YNFKEQ. The CDR3 extends over 14 amino acids. The CDR3: CASSQATQNQPQHF. For the CDR3, the DNA is TGTGCCAGCAGCCAAGCCACCCAGAATCAGCCCCAGCATTTT.

The sample holds a few counts of this clone. The chain recombines TRBV5-6 with TRBJ2-7; D gene unclear. The CDR3 is made up of 15 amino acids. V was pared by 2 bases and J by 0 bases, with 12 bases between. CDR1 is SGHDT, CDR2 YYEEEE, per germline. The CDR3 spells CASSFGRWSSYEQYV. CDR3 in DNA: TGTGCCAGCAGCTTTGGTCGGTGGAGCTCCTACGAGCAGTACGTC.

The chain joins TRBV19 to TRBJ2-2, with 8 nucleotides matching TRBD2. J lost 4 bases, V lost 3 bases, and 7 bases had no gene match. The CDR3 has 16 amino acids. From germline, CDR1 is LNHDA and CDR2 SQIVND (reference sequence). CDR3 sequence reads: CASSMLAGGITGELFF. DNA for the CDR3: TGTGCCAGTAGTATGCTCGCGGGGGGCATCACCGGGGAGCTGTTTTTT.

V usage is TRBV6-6 and J usage is TRBJ1-2; D is perhaps TRBD1 (5 bases). The germline gives CDR1 MNHNY, CDR2 SVGAGI (reference sequence). The CDR3 runs 16 residues. V lost 5 bases and J lost 2, with 18 bases in between. The CDR3 DNA sequence: TGTGCCAGCAGTAGCCTCGCGGGACTGCAAAACTATGGCTACACCTTC. This translates into CASSSLAGLQNYGYTF.

This clone was observed a handful of times. The V and J genes are TRBV7-9 and TRBJ1-5; 7 nucleotides line up with TRBD1. The J segment lost 5 bases and the V segment lost 0 bases, leaving 7 bases of the junction unmatched. Germline loops: CDR1 SEHNR, CDR2 FQNEAQ (reference sequence). This CDR3 is 16 amino acids long. CDR3 nucleotide sequence: TGTGCCAGCAGCTTAGCTTTTGGACAGGAGGATCAGCCCCAGCATTTT. This codes for CASSLAFGQEDQPQHF.

This clone has more than one count but fewer than ten. The CDR3 loop is CASSLLSRGYEQYF. The CDR3 nucleotides read TGTGCCAGCAGCTTGCTCTCGCGGGGCTACGAGCAGTACTTC. The chain couples TRBV5-5 to TRBJ2-7; possibly TRBD2 for D (6 bases). This CDR3 spans 14 amino acids. Trimming pared 1 base from V and 3 bases from J, leaving 11 bases between. The V gene's germline CDR1 is SGHKS and CDR2 YYEKEE (reference sequence). Filled out from reference TRBV5-5 and TRBJ2-7, the complete variable domain reads DAGVTQSPTHLIKTRGQQVTLRCSPISGHKSVSWYQQVLGQGPQFIFQYYEKEERGRGNFPDRFSARQFPNYSSELNVNALLLGDSALYLCASSLLSRGYEQYFGPGTRLTVT.

V usage is TRBV19 and J usage is TRBJ2-2; the D gene is possibly TRBD1 (5 bases). CDR1 is LNHDA and CDR2 is SQIVND in the germline V gene (reference sequence). This CDR3 has 19 residues. The V gene lost 1 base and the J gene lost 0 bases, with 18 bases spanning the gap. CDR3 protein: CASSIALRAGQANTGELFF. CDR3 bases: TGTGCCAGTAGTATAGCCCTCCGGGCCGGACAAGCGAACACCGGGGAGCTGTTTTTT.

This clone was seen more than once but under ten times. The chain joins TRBV7-2 to TRBJ2-1, with 10 bases identical to TRBD2. The CDR3 has 12 amino acids. The ends lost 5 bases at V and 15 bases at J; junction bases unmatched: 7. The germline gives CDR1 SGHTA, CDR2 FQGNSA. The DNA for the CDR3 is TGTGCCAGCAGCGCCCTGGGACTAGCGTGGTTCTTC. Its protein product is CASSALGLAWFF.